The 27 T cell receptor beta chains below come from one sample, sequenced in a study of T-cell memory formation after mild COVID-19. TCRdb reprocessed the 5' RACE reads with MiXCR, giving one entry per CDR3 protein. The table has fewer than 400,000 distinct CDR3 sequences, about a sixth seen once. Material for sequencing was PBMCs or a T cell subset sorted from them (not recorded which). Receptor source: a man younger than 35 who had mild COVID-19 (a few samples of this study predate the infection). Cell type and time point are not known.

In nucleotides, the CDR3 is TGTGCCAGCAGCTCCGGGCGGGGGCCCCCCCAAGAGACCCAGTACTTC. Translating gives CASSSGRGPPQETQYF. The rearrangement joins TRBV6-5 to TRBJ2-5; possibly TRBD2 for D (7 bases). Deletions cut 6 bases from V and 1 base from J, with 18 bases between. Germline loops: CDR1 MNHEY, CDR2 SVGAGI. The CDR3 loop spans 16 amino acids.

This clonotype has only a few counts. V gene TRBV5-6 combines with J gene TRBJ2-5; a possible D gene is TRBD1 (6 bases). V was trimmed by 2 bases and J by 5 bases, leaving 13 bases between them. This CDR3 has 14 residues. Germline V CDR1 and CDR2: SGHDT, YYEEEE. CDR3 in amino acids: CASSFPGTRETQYF. The CDR3 coding sequence is TGTGCCAGCAGCTTCCCCGGGACACGGGAGACCCAGTACTTC.

In this sample, this clonotype turned up a few times. The chain couples TRBV6-6 to TRBJ1-5; D gene ambiguous. V gave up 5 bases and J gave up 7 bases, with 12 bases separating them. CDR1 and CDR2 (germline): MNHNY, SVGAGI (reference sequence). The CDR3 has 13 amino acids. The CDR3 coding sequence is TGTGCCAGCAGTCCGGGCCGAGGGCAGCCCCAGCATTTT. Translated, it gives CASSPGRGQPQHF.

J is TRBJ1-1 and V is TRBV14; D unresolved. V gave up 1 base and J gave up 3 bases, with 9 bases separating them. The germline CDR1 and CDR2 sequences are SGHDN and FVKESK. The CDR3 covers 14 residues. The CDR3 DNA follows: TGTGCCAGCAGCCAAGGGATACTAGACACTGAAGCTTTCTTT. As protein: CASSQGILDTEAFF.

This clonotype has only a few counts. The chain carries TRBV4-1 and TRBJ2-7, with D possibly TRBD1 on 6 matching bases. Trimming took off 2 bases at V and 6 bases at J, with 8 bases between the two ends. Germline values: CDR1 MGHRA, CDR2 YSYEKL. CDR3 size: 12 residues. The CDR3 is CASSQQGCEQYV. The CDR3 DNA reads as TGCGCCAGCAGCCAACAGGGGTGCGAGCAGTACGTC.

This clonotype was observed a handful of times. One end of the junction fails to match germline, which may point to a read error. J is TRBJ2-2 and V is TRBV29-1; 8 positions match TRBD2. Germline lookup yields CDR1 SQVTM and CDR2 ANQGSEA. CDR3 size: 12 residues. CDR3 nucleotides: TGCAGCGCCACTAGCGGCACCGGGGAGCTGATTTTT. Its translation: CSATSGTGELIF.

This clonotype was detected only a few times. The chain uses TRBV7-8 and TRBJ2-1; 7 bases align to TRBD1. Germline values: CDR1 SGHVS, CDR2 FQNEAQ. Trimming removed 9 bases from V and 5 bases from J; junction bases left unmatched: 4. CDR3 length: 12 amino acids. This chain's CDR3 is CASRDSHNEQFF. Written as DNA, the CDR3 is TGTGCCAGTAGGGACAGTCACAATGAGCAGTTCTTC.

The chain is built from TRBV10-3 and TRBJ2-1; 9 positions agree with TRBD2. Germline CDR1 ENHRY, CDR2 SYGVKD. Unmatched junction bases numbered 5, after V lost 9 bases and J lost 8 bases. The CDR3 contains 12 residues. In nucleotides, the CDR3 is TGTGCCATTCGCGGGGGGGCCGATGAGCAGTTCTTC. Translating gives CAIRGGADEQFF.

The chain combines TRBV7-2 with TRBJ1-2; no clear D. This CDR3 has 15 residues. The V gene's germline CDR1 is SGHTA and CDR2 FQGNSA. V lost 4 bases and J lost 4, with 16 bases in between. CDR3 residues: CASSSPRVIAYGYTF. The CDR3 nucleotides read TGTGCCAGCAGCTCCCCACGGGTAATCGCCTATGGCTACACCTTC.

This clonotype was counted only a few times. The chain couples TRBV6-5 to TRBJ2-7; 7 positions agree with TRBD1. Per germline, CDR1 MNHEY and CDR2 SVGAGI. This CDR3 is 14 amino acids long. The V segment lost 3 bases and the J segment 6 bases; nucleotides outside the gene matches: 8. The CDR3 loop is CASSYQGVLGEQYF. The CDR3 region has the DNA TGTGCCAGCAGTTATCAGGGGGTTCTAGGCGAGCAGTACTTC.

This clonotype appeared a few times. The V call is TRBV7-2, the J call TRBJ1-6, with D possibly TRBD1 on 6 matching bases. The CDR3 consists of 14 residues. V was trimmed by 4 bases and J by 7 bases, leaving 11 bases between them. Germline V lookup: CDR1 SGHTA, CDR2 FQGNSA. The CDR3 DNA reads as TGTGCCAGCAGCTACATAGGGGGAAATTCACCCCTCCACTTT. Translating it yields CASSYIGGNSPLHF.

The rearrangement joins TRBV5-4 to TRBJ2-3, with D possibly matching TRBD1 (5 bases). Germline V gene data show CDR1 as SGHNT and CDR2 as YYREEE (reference sequence). This CDR3 is built from 15 residues. Between the trimmed V and J ends, which lost 3 bases and 3 bases, there was a span of 14 bases. The CDR3 DNA is TGTGCCAGCAGCTCCACAGAAGGGGCAACAGATACGCAGTATTTT. Its translation is CASSSTEGATDTQYF.

V usage is TRBV7-6 and J usage is TRBJ2-2; TRBD1 matches 8 bases. The CDR3 is 17 amino acids. Germline CDR1 reads SGHVS; CDR2 reads FNYEAQ. The V gene end was trimmed by 5 bases and the J gene end by 0 bases; junction bases not matched to a gene: 8. The CDR3 DNA reads TGTGCCAGCAGCATCCCCAGACAGGGGACGAACACCGGGGAGCTGTTTTTT. It yields the protein CASSIPRQGTNTGELFF.

The chain uses TRBV14 and TRBJ2-3; D is possibly TRBD2 (6 bases). Trimming stripped 5 bases from V and 3 bases from J, with 12 bases between. Germline lookup yields CDR1 SGHDN and CDR2 FVKESK. CDR3 size: 14 residues. As DNA, the CDR3 is TGTGCCAGCAGCGGTCTAGCGTATACAGATACGCAGTATTTT. This translates into CASSGLAYTDTQYF. Looking up the rest from reference TRBV14 and TRBJ2-3 gives the full variable domain: EAGVTQFPSHSVIEKGQTVTLRCDPISGHDNLYWYRRVMGKEIKFLLHFVKESKQDESGMPNNRFLAERTGGTYSTLKVQPAELEDSGVYFCASSGLAYTDTQYFGPGTRLTVL.

This rearrangement joins TRBV2 to TRBJ1-1; 7 bases fit TRBD1. The germline V gene encodes CDR1 SNHLY and CDR2 FYNNEI. The J segment lost 1 base and the V segment lost 7 bases, leaving 9 bases of the junction unmatched. The CDR3 totals 15 residues. The DNA of the CDR3 is TGTGCCAGCAACCGACAGGGCGGGGGGAACACTGAAGCTTTCTTT. Protein: CASNRQGGGNTEAFF. Full variable domain (remainder filled in from reference TRBV2 and TRBJ1-1): EPEVTQTPSHQVTQMGQEVILRCVPISNHLYFYWYRQILGQKVEFLVSFYNNEISEKSEIFDDQFSVERPDGSNFTLKIRSTKLEDSAMYFCASNRQGGGNTEAFFGQGTRLTVV.

This clonotype was seen a few times. The V call is TRBV10-2, the J call TRBJ2-3; 11 nucleotides line up with TRBD2. V trimming: 3 bases; J trimming: 0 bases; junction bases outside the gene matches: 11. Germline CDR1 and CDR2: WSHSY and SAAADI. The CDR3 is 19 amino acids. CDR3 region: CASSETVASGGYSTDTQYF. CDR3 DNA sequence: TGCGCCAGCAGTGAAACCGTGGCTAGCGGGGGGTATAGCACAGATACGCAGTATTTT.

The rearrangement joins TRBV9 to TRBJ2-1, with 10 bases aligning to TRBD2. J gave up 1 base and V 5 bases, and 6 bases lay outside the gene matches. CDR3 length: 16 amino acids. Germline V gives CDR1 SGDLS, CDR2 YYNGEE. The CDR3 protein is CASRGAGGGSYNEQFF. The CDR3 nucleotides are TGTGCCAGCAGAGGAGCGGGAGGGGGGTCCTACAATGAGCAGTTCTTC.

J is TRBJ2-7 and V is TRBV12-3 or TRBV12-4; 7 positions agree with TRBD2. V was pared by 6 bases and J by 4 bases, with 12 bases of the junction left unmatched. CDR3 length: 15 residues. For the CDR3, the DNA is TGTGCCAGCAGATGCCCCGGGAGGCCAAATTACGAGCAGTACGTC. This encodes CASRCPGRPNYEQYV.

The rearrangement joins TRBV15 to TRBJ2-5; 7 bases match TRBD1. CDR3 size: 14 residues. CDR1 and CDR2 from the germline V gene are LNHNV and YYDKDF (reference sequence). Trimming at V came to 3 bases and at J to 1 base, leaving 2 bases not matched to a gene. The CDR3 spells CATSRGQPQETQYF. The DNA of the CDR3 is TGTGCCACCAGCAGGGGACAGCCCCAAGAGACCCAGTACTTC. Together with reference TRBV15 and TRBJ2-5, the CDR3 gives the full variable domain: DAMVIQNPRYQVTQFGKPVTLSCSQTLNHNVMYWYQQKSSQAPKLLFHYYDKDFNNEADTPDNFQSRRPNTSFCFLDIRSPGLGDTAMYLCATSRGQPQETQYFGPGTRLLVL.

This clonotype was picked up a small number of times. The chain recombines TRBV7-2 with TRBJ2-7; D gene unclear. This CDR3 has 13 residues. Germline V gives CDR1 SGHTA, CDR2 FQGNSA. The V end was cut by 1 base, the J end by 6 bases, with 10 bases between. This chain's CDR3 is CASSLEGLSEQYV. In DNA, the CDR3 is TGTGCCAGCAGCTTAGAAGGGTTGAGCGAGCAGTACGTC.

This clonotype was detected only a few times. The rearrangement uses TRBV20-1 and TRBJ2-1; tentatively, D is TRBD1 (5 bases). Germline V lookup: CDR1 DFQATT, CDR2 SNEGSKA (reference sequence). V was shortened by 3 bases and J by 1 base, with 10 bases between the two germline ends. The CDR3 has 14 amino acids. CDR3 sequence reads: CSARDTVSYNEQFF. Written as DNA, the CDR3 is TGCAGTGCTAGGGACACGGTATCCTACAATGAGCAGTTCTTC.

V and J are TRBV9 and TRBJ2-7, with TRBD1 matching over 7 bases. Looked up from germline, CDR1 is SGDLS and CDR2 is YYNGEE. J was trimmed by 1 base and V by 3 bases; bases with no gene match: 10. The CDR3 has 16 residues. CDR3 amino acids: CASSAQTGRSSYEQYF. The CDR3 DNA sequence: TGTGCCAGCAGCGCCCAGACAGGGAGATCTTCCTACGAGCAGTACTTC.

The rearrangement joins TRBV5-1 to TRBJ2-6, with D perhaps given as TRBD1 or TRBD2 (5 bases each). CDR3 length: 14 amino acids. V was pared by 2 bases and J by 3 bases, with 6 bases between. The germline V gene has CDR1 SGHRS and CDR2 YFSETQ. The CDR3 DNA is TGCGCCAGCAGCTTTGGGGGTGGGGCCAACGTCCTGACTTTC. Amino acid sequence: CASSFGGGANVLTF.

The sample holds a few counts of this clonotype. CDR3 in DNA: TGTGCCAGCAGCCGTCAATCGGGGGACGGAGAGCCCCAGCATTTT. Translated, it gives CASSRQSGDGEPQHF. This chain uses TRBV7-2 with TRBJ1-5; the D gene is possibly TRBD1 (5 bases). V lost 5 bases, J lost 8 bases, and 19 bases lay in between. This CDR3 comprises 15 residues. The germline CDR1 and CDR2 sequences are SGHTA and FQGNSA.

This clonotype was seen a few times. The chain couples TRBV10-3 to TRBJ2-3, with D perhaps matching TRBD1 (5 bases). V was shortened by 8 bases and J by 0 bases, with 15 bases between the two germline ends. The CDR3 contains 15 residues. CDR1 and CDR2 (germline): ENHRY, SYGVKD. The CDR3 loop is CAIQLQGTSTDTQYF. In DNA, the CDR3 is TGTGCCATCCAACTGCAGGGTACTAGCACAGATACGCAGTATTTT.

The table lists this clonotype with a few counts. V is TRBV11-2 and J is TRBJ2-3; D is undetermined. The germline gives CDR1 SGHAT, CDR2 FQNNGV. The CDR3 contains 15 residues. V was cut by 5 bases and J by 2 bases, with 14 bases left in between. The CDR3 protein is CASSTEKRATDTQYF. The CDR3 nucleotides read TGTGCCAGCAGCACCGAAAAGAGAGCCACAGATACGCAGTATTTT.

This clonotype has ten or more counts. CDR3 amino acids: CASSSLQGVDEQYV. The CDR3 DNA reads TGTGCCAGCAGCTCTCTTCAGGGAGTAGACGAGCAGTACGTC. This chain connects TRBV5-6 to TRBJ2-7; D possibly matches TRBD1 or TRBD2 (5 bases each). V dropped 3 bases and J dropped 5 bases, with 15 bases sitting between them. The CDR3 totals 14 residues. Germline CDR1 is SGHDT and CDR2 is YYEEEE.